These T cell receptor beta chains were read from a single sample in a study of blood T cells in healthy people across ages. MiXCR, applied by TCRdb to the 5' RACE reads, yields one record per CDR3 protein. The sample carries hundreds of thousands of distinct CDR3 sequences, 27% recorded once. The sample also formed part of further work on T cells of mothers and their children.

The material sequenced was blood. All receptors derive from a boy younger than 10 in good health. The CDR3 runs from the conserved cysteine through the conserved F or W. Fields, in order: V gene, clone size, J gene, CDR3 length, D gene, CDR3 DNA, CDR3 protein. A D gene is named only where the DNA matches it firmly. The listing skips clone size in some rows; elsewhere it reads once, few, many or a size class.

>TRBV5-4|few|TRBJ2-2|15|TRBD2
TGTGCCAGCAGTTTAGCGGGGTTACACACCGGGGAGCTGTTTTTT
CASSLAGLHTGELFF
>TRBV29-1|few|TRBJ1-4|12|-
TGCAGCGTATCTACAGCTACGGAAAAACTGTTTTTT
CSVSTATEKLFF
>TRBV11-2|-|TRBJ2-3|16|-
TGTGCCAGCAGCAGCTCCAGTTGGCTTAACACAGATACGCAGTATTTT
CASSSSSWLNTDTQYF
>TRBV4-1|-|TRBJ2-3|18|TRBD2
TGCGCCAGCAGCCAACTAGTAACTAGCGGGGGGATCACAGATACGCAGTATTTT
CASSQLVTSGGITDTQYF
>TRBV7-9|-|TRBJ2-3|18|TRBD2
TGTGCCAGCAGCGCCGGGACTAGCGGCCCACTAAGCACAGATACGCAGTATTTT
CASSAGTSGPLSTDTQYF
>TRBV14|-|TRBJ2-1|15|-
TGTGCCAGCAGCCAGAAACAGCTCGGCGCCAATGAGCAGTTCTTC
CASSQKQLGANEQFF
>TRBV29-1|few|TRBJ1-2|17|TRBD1
TGCAGCGTTGAAGAGCGCGGGACAGGGGTTGTTGTGTATGGCTACACCTTC
CSVEERGTGVVVYGYTF
>TRBV12-3/TRBV12-4|-|TRBJ2-2|13|-
TGTGCCAGCAGTTCAGGGTGGACCGGGGAGCTGTTTTTT
CASSSGWTGELFF
>TRBV6-5|few|TRBJ2-5|19|TRBD2
TGTGCCAGCAGTTACGCGAAGGGGACTAGCGGGAGGGCCGGGGAGACCCAGTACTTC
CASSYAKGTSGRAGETQYF
>TRBV5-1|few|TRBJ2-1|13|-
TGCGCCAGCAGCTTGGAGATTTTGAATGAGCAGTTCTTC
CASSLEILNEQFF
>TRBV25-1|few|TRBJ1-4|13|-
TGTGCCAGCACTTACAGGGATGGCGAAAAACTGTTTTTT
CASTYRDGEKLFF
>TRBV29-1|-|TRBJ2-2|17|-
TGCAGCGTTGCCCATTCCTACAGCCCCCTCTACACCGGGGAGCTGTTTTTT
CSVAHSYSPLYTGELFF
>TRBV7-9|few|TRBJ2-7|14|-
TGTGCCAGCAGCTTAGATTTACGATTCTACGAGCAGTACTTC
CASSLDLRFYEQYF
>TRBV14|-|TRBJ2-2|16|TRBD1
TGTGCCAGCAGCCGCCGTTTAGGACAGGGCCCCGGGGAGCTGTTTTTT
CASSRRLGQGPGELFF
>TRBV3-1|-|TRBJ2-5|14|-
TGTGCCAGCAGCCAAGGGTCCCGCCGGGAGACCCAGTACTTC
CASSQGSRRETQYF
>TRBV10-3|-|TRBJ1-2|13|-
TGTGCCATCAGTGAGACCAACAGTTATGGCTACACCTTC
CAISETNSYGYTF
>TRBV7-9|few|TRBJ1-3|18|-
TGTGCCAGCAGCTCCAGAGGGGGACTTCCGTCCTCTGGAAACACCATATATTTT
CASSSRGGLPSSGNTIYF
>TRBV28|few|TRBJ2-5|15|TRBD2
TGTGCCAGCAGTGGCCAGCGGGGGGGCAACTTGGAGCAGTACTTC
CASSGQRGGNLEQYF
>TRBV27|-|TRBJ2-1|16|-
TGTGCCAGCAGTGGTCCCCGGGGCTTCGGTTACAATGAGCAGTTCTTC
CASSGPRGFGYNEQFF
>TRBV7-9|few|TRBJ1-2|12|-
TGTGCCAGCAGCCTCCATGGGGATGGCTACACCTTC
CASSLHGDGYTF
>TRBV7-2|-|TRBJ2-5|13|TRBD2
TGTGCCAGCAGCAAGCGGGGGGAAGAGACCCAGTACTTC
CASSKRGEETQYF
>TRBV6-2/TRBV6-3|-|TRBJ2-1|17|TRBD2
TGTGCCAGCAGTTACGGACATCCCGGGACTAGCGGCAATGAGCAGTTCTTC
CASSYGHPGTSGNEQFF
>TRBV5-4|-|TRBJ2-1|14|TRBD2
TGTGCCAACACTCAGACTAGCGCCGACAATGAGCAGTTCTTC
CANTQTSADNEQFF
>TRBV2|few|TRBJ2-4|16|-
TGTGCCAGCAGCAGGGACATCGGGGTAGCCAAAAACATTCAGTACTTC
CASSRDIGVAKNIQYF
>TRBV13|few|TRBJ2-7|14|TRBD2
TGTGCCAGCACCGTAGCGGGGGCTTCCTACGAGCAGTACTTC
CASTVAGASYEQYF